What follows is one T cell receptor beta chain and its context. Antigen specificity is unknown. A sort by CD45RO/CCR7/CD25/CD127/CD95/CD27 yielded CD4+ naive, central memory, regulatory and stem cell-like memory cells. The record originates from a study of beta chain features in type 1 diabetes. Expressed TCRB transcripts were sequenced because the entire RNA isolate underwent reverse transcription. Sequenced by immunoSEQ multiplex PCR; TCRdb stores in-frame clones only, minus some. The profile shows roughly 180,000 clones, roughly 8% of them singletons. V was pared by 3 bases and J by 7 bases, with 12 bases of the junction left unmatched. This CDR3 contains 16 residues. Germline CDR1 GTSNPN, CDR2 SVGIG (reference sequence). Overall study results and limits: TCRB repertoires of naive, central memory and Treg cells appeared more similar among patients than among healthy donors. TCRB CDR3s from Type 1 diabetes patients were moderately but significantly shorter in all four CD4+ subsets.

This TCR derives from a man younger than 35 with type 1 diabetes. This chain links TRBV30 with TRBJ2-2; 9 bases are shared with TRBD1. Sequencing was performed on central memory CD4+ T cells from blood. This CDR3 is CAWRGQGSRAIGELFF. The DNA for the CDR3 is TGTGCCTGGAGAGGACAGGGGTCGCGGGCGATCGGGGAGCTGTTTTTT.